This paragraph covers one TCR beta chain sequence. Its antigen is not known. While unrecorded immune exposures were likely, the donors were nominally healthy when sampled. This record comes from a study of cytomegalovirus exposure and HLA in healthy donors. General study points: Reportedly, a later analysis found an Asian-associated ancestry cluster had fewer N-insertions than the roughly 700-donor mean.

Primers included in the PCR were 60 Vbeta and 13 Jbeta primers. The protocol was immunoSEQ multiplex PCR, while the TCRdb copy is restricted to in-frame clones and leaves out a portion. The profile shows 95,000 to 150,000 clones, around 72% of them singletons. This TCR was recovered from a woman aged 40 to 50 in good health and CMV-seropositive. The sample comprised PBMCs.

The CDR3 loop reads CASSLYFSLDEQFF. DNA for the CDR3: TGTGCCAGCAGCTTATATTTTAGCTTGGATGAGCAGTTCTTC. The rearrangement joins TRBV7-2 to TRBJ2-1; D remains unclear. The V and J ends lost 2 bases and 8 bases respectively, with 13 bases between them. CDR3 length: 14 amino acids. From germline, CDR1 is SGHTA and CDR2 FQGNSA.